Below, one TCR beta chain is given with its context. Its specificity is not known. Treatment denoted: oral pan-JAK inhibitor, 5-10 mg twice daily. Those with alopecia areata gave lesional scalp punch biopsies and peripheral blood. These data are taken from a study of CD8+ T cells in alopecia areata. Study-wide results and caveats: Tofacitinib significantly reduced both scalp clonality and expanded CD8+ clones among the top 100.

This CDR3 is 15 amino acids long. V lost 0 bases, J lost 6 bases, and 6 bases stayed unmatched. Germline assignment: CDR1 LGHNA and CDR2 YSLEER. Sequencing relied on a cDNA template that was reverse transcribed from extracted RNA. Produced via immunoSEQ multiplex PCR; TCRdb's table is partial and in-frame only. The sample carries roughly 200,000 clones, 40% to 65% recorded once. This chain uses TRBV4-3 with TRBJ1-2; 8 bases align to TRBD1. The TCR was taken from a human donor with alopecia areata. This sample comprised CD8+ T cells sorted from blood, obtained at week 24, from a patient treated with tofacitinib. CDR3: CASSQDYDRGNGYTF. The DNA of the CDR3 is TGCGCCAGCAGCCAAGATTACGACAGGGGAAATGGCTACACCTTC.